The 21 T cell receptor beta chains below all came from one sample that was sequenced in a study of blood T cell repertoires in COVID-19. The assay was immunoSEQ multiplex PCR, and TCRdb's table has in-frame clones only and misses some. The repertoire includes about 330,000 clones, 80% to 90% of them detected once, and approximately 9.4% sits in the top ten. Sequencing used peripheral blood. Source of these receptors: a man under 40 with COVID-19, enrolled during active disease.

This sequence joins TRBV5-5 and TRBJ2-1, with a weak D call TRBD1 (5 bases). Between the trimmed V and J ends, which lost 1 base and 5 bases, there was a span of 7 bases. CDR3 length equals 13 residues. From germline, CDR1 is SGHKS and CDR2 YYEKEE (reference sequence). CDR3 sequence (DNA): TGTGCCAGCAGCTTGTTAGGGGACAATGAGCAGTTCTTC. Residues: CASSLLGDNEQFF. Together with reference TRBV5-5 and TRBJ2-1, the CDR3 gives the full variable domain: DAGVTQSPTHLIKTRGQQVTLRCSPISGHKSVSWYQQVLGQGPQFIFQYYEKEERGRGNFPDRFSARQFPNYSSELNVNALLLGDSALYLCASSLLGDNEQFFGPGTRLTVL.

This clone was seen more than once but under ten times. The same CDR3 arises from other DNA sequences in this sample as well. The V call is TRBV7-9, the J call TRBJ2-7, with D possibly being TRBD1 (5 bases). Trimming pared 3 bases from V and 1 base from J, leaving 7 bases between. Germline V gene data show CDR1 as SEHNR and CDR2 as FQNEAQ (reference sequence). The CDR3 consists of 13 residues. The CDR3 bases are TGTGCCAGCAGCTTGGCAGGGTCCTACGAGCAGTACTTC. Amino acids: CASSLAGSYEQYF.

In this sample, this clone turned up a few times. The chain links TRBV9 to TRBJ1-3, with TRBD1 matching over 8 bases. Unmatched junction bases numbered 2, after V lost 0 bases and J lost 0 bases. The CDR3 consists of 16 residues. Germline V gene data show CDR1 as SGDLS and CDR2 as YYNGEE. CDR3 sequence: CASSVAGTGSGNTIYF. The CDR3 bases are TGTGCCAGCAGCGTAGCGGGGACAGGCTCTGGAAACACCATATATTTT.

For this clone: An end of the junction differs from the germline gene, which may be a read error. V gene TRBV19 combines with J gene TRBJ2-6; D is unclear. The CDR3 runs to 13 residues. Germline V gives CDR1 LNHDA, CDR2 SQIVND (reference sequence). CDR3 bases: TGTGCAAGTACCTACTCTGGGGCCAACGTCCTGACTTTC. Residues: CASTYSGANVLTF.

This chain uses TRBV21-1 with TRBJ2-7; TRBD2 is the table's D call and was not checked against the DNA. TRBV21-1 represents a pseudogene. The CDR3 spans 11 residues. The CDR3 loop reads CASEGSYEQYF. The CDR3 DNA reads TGTGCCAGCGAGGGTTCCTACGAGCAGTACTTC.

This sequence joins TRBV25-1 and TRBJ1-1, with D possibly matching TRBD1 (6 bases). Trimming cost V 5 bases and J 1 base, with 14 bases left between them. This CDR3 contains 15 residues. Looked up from germline, CDR1 is MGHDK and CDR2 is SYGVNS. The CDR3 spells CASSTRTVKNTEAFF. The CDR3 nucleotides are TGTGCCAGCAGTACCCGGACAGTAAAGAACACTGAAGCTTTCTTT.

J is TRBJ2-1 and V is TRBV25-1; TRBD2 aligns across 10 bases. Germline CDR1 is MGHDK and CDR2 is SYGVNS. CDR3 size: 17 residues. The J segment lost 0 bases and the V segment lost 4 bases, leaving 6 bases of the junction unmatched. DNA for the CDR3: TGTGCCAGCAGTGGGCTAGCGGGGGCCCCCTCCTACAATGAGCAGTTCTTC. Its translation: CASSGLAGAPSYNEQFF.

The chain joins TRBV6-5 to TRBJ1-2; 9 bases map to TRBD1. Germline CDR1 and CDR2: MNHEY and SVGAGI. The CDR3 covers 14 residues. J was trimmed by 4 bases and V by 7 bases; bases with no gene match: 7. CDR3 residues: CASIPTGGGYGYTF. As DNA, the CDR3 is TGTGCCAGCATTCCGACAGGGGGGGGCTATGGCTACACCTTC.

The chain has TRBV18 and TRBJ2-4, with D perhaps TRBD1 (5 bases). The CDR3 runs 16 residues. The V and J ends lost 0 bases and 0 bases respectively, with 9 bases between them. Germline V gene sequence: CDR1 KGHSH, CDR2 LQKENI. The CDR3 bases are TGTGCCAGCTCACCACCGACAGCTCTAGCCAAAAACATTCAGTACTTC. This codes for CASSPPTALAKNIQYF.

The genes are TRBV10-2 and TRBJ2-5, with 11 bases matching TRBD2. The length of the CDR3 is 15 residues. Germline CDR1 is WSHSY and CDR2 is SAAADI. V was clipped by 5 bases and J by 5 bases; unmatched bases: 7. CDR3 sequence (DNA): TGCGCCAGCAGTTTAGCGGGAGGGCCCAGCGAGACCCAGTACTTC. This gives the protein CASSLAGGPSETQYF.

V gene TRBV29-1 combines with J gene TRBJ1-1, with 9 bases fitting TRBD1. The CDR3 is 14 amino acids. With 4 bases clipped from V and 1 base from J, the junction kept 4 bases outside the gene matches. Germline CDR1 is SQVTM and CDR2 is ANQGSEA. The CDR3 spells CSVVTTGGNTEAFF. CDR3 nucleotide sequence: TGCAGCGTTGTAACGACAGGGGGGAACACTGAAGCTTTCTTT. The full variable domain, in which reference TRBV29-1 and TRBJ1-1 provide the parts outside the CDR3, is SAVISQKPSRDICQRGTSLTIQCQVDSQVTMMFWYRQQPGQSLTLIATANQGSEATYESGFVIDKFPISRPNLTFSTLTVSNMSPEDSSIYLCSVVTTGGNTEAFFGQGTRLTVV.

As for this clone: At the DNA level, this CDR3 is encoded by other sequences in the same sample as well. V gene TRBV24-1 combines with J gene TRBJ2-5, with no clear D. The germline V and J ends were trimmed by 2 bases and 2 bases, with 5 bases remaining between them. This CDR3 is built from 13 residues. Germline V gene lookup returns CDR1 KGHDR and CDR2 SFDVKD. CDR3 DNA: TGTGCCACCAGTGATTCAAATCAAGAGACCCAGTACTTC. Its translation: CATSDSNQETQYF.

The chain joins TRBV7-9 to TRBJ1-1; possible D gene TRBD1, 6 bases. CDR1 and CDR2 (germline): SEHNR, FQNEAQ (reference sequence). The CDR3 spans 14 residues. Trimming cost V 5 bases and J 0 bases, with 10 bases left between them. The CDR3 loop reads CASSTGQLNTEAFF. CDR3 bases: TGTGCCAGCAGCACCGGACAGTTGAACACTGAAGCTTTCTTT. Variable domain in full (rest from reference TRBV7-9 and TRBJ1-1): DTGVSQNPRHKITKRGQNVTFRCDPISEHNRLYWYRQTLGQGPEFLTYFQNEAQLEKSRLLSDRFSAERPKGSFSTLEIQRTEQGDSAMYLCASSTGQLNTEAFFGQGTRLTVV.

The CDR3 coding sequence is TGTGCCAGCAGTTACCGGCCAAGCACAGTCTACGAGCAGTACTTC. It translates to CASSYRPSTVYEQYF. The chain employs TRBV6-6 and TRBJ2-7; no reliable D call. CDR3 length equals 15 residues. V lost 2 bases and J 3 bases, leaving 14 bases between the germline ends. CDR1 MNHNY and CDR2 SVGAGI come from the germline V gene (reference sequence).

This chain uses TRBV6-5 with TRBJ2-7; no clear D gene. The V end lost 2 bases, the J end lost 2 bases, and 7 bases lay between the germline ends. There are 13 residues in the CDR3. Germline assignment: CDR1 MNHEY and CDR2 SVGAGI. CDR3 in DNA: TGTGCCAGCAGTTACGGCTTTACCTACGAGCAGTACTTC. This sequence encodes CASSYGFTYEQYF.

The genes are TRBV4-3 and TRBJ2-1, with D maybe TRBD1 (5 bases). CDR1 LGHNA and CDR2 YSLEER come from the germline V gene. This CDR3 has 16 residues. V gave up 3 bases and J gave up 1 base, with 13 bases separating them. The CDR3 here is CASSQDTGLSYNEQFF. CDR3 DNA: TGCGCCAGCAGCCAGGATACAGGTCTATCCTACAATGAGCAGTTCTTC.

The chain employs TRBV18 and TRBJ1-1; 7 bases agree with TRBD1. Germline V gene lookup returns CDR1 KGHSH and CDR2 LQKENI. The CDR3 is 16 amino acids. J was trimmed by 0 bases and V by 4 bases; bases with no gene match: 8. CDR3 sequence (DNA): TGTGCCAGCTCACGGGGGACAGCAGGTATGAACACTGAAGCTTTCTTT. Protein product: CASSRGTAGMNTEAFF.

This clone is a singleton in its sample. The genes are TRBV5-5 and TRBJ1-2; TRBD1 matches 9 bases. The V gene's germline CDR1 is SGHKS and CDR2 YYEKEE (reference sequence). The length of the CDR3 is 16 residues. V trimming: 1 base; J trimming: 3 bases; junction bases outside the gene matches: 7. CDR3 in amino acids: CASSLPQTGGDYGYTF. Here the CDR3 DNA reads TGTGCCAGCAGCTTGCCGCAGACAGGGGGAGACTATGGCTACACCTTC.

The chain links TRBV6-6 to TRBJ2-7; TRBD2 is a possible D gene (6 bases). Trimming left V 0 bases short and J 3 bases short, with 9 bases between. Per germline, CDR1 MNHNY and CDR2 SVGAGI (reference sequence). The CDR3 length is 14 residues. The CDR3 bases are TGTGCCAGCAGTTACTCCCGGGGAGGCTACGAGCAGTACTTC. Its protein is CASSYSRGGYEQYF.

The genes are TRBV7-9 and TRBJ2-3, with D perhaps matching TRBD2 (6 bases). The CDR3 is 16 residues long. Between the trimmed V and J ends, which lost 5 bases and 3 bases, there was a span of 18 bases. Germline CDR1 is SEHNR and CDR2 is FQNEAQ (reference sequence). This chain's CDR3 is CASSPGTGERTDTQYF. The CDR3 coding sequence is TGTGCCAGCAGCCCCGGAACGGGGGAACGGACAGATACGCAGTATTTT.

The chain links TRBV2 to TRBJ1-3; no reliable D call. This CDR3 is built from 14 residues. The germline V and J ends were trimmed by 6 bases and 5 bases, with 14 bases remaining between them. The germline V gene has CDR1 SNHLY and CDR2 FYNNEI. For the CDR3, the DNA is TGTGCCAGCAGCAAGGACTTAACGAGAAACACCATATATTTT. Its protein is CASSKDLTRNTIYF. Using reference TRBV2 and TRBJ1-3 for the parts outside the CDR3, the full variable domain is EPEVTQTPSHQVTQMGQEVILRCVPISNHLYFYWYRQILGQKVEFLVSFYNNEISEKSEIFDDQFSVERPDGSNFTLKIRSTKLEDSAMYFCASSKDLTRNTIYFGEGSWLTVV.